This entry lists 17 T cell receptor beta chains sequenced from one sample in a study of T cells in Graves' hyperthyroidism and ophthalmopathy. There were TCR beta CDR3 regions amplified from RNA transcripts. Researchers ran a first-round RT-PCR on the TCR CDR3 using the HTBI primer set. TCRdb re-called the multiplex PCR reads through MiXCR, storing one row per CDR3 protein. This table has around 260,000 distinct CDR3 sequences, less than 30% appearing once. Sequenced: blood. The receptor set was obtained from a man aged 40-50 years with Graves' hyperthyroidism that later progressed to Graves' ophthalmopathy.

This clonotype occurred many times. The chain employs TRBV6-2 or TRBV6-3 and TRBJ2-3, with D hard to call. Germline-derived CDR1 and CDR2 are MNHEY and SVGEGT. CDR3 length: 13 amino acids. V gave up 2 bases and J gave up 0 bases, with 3 bases separating them. In DNA form, the CDR3 reads TGTGCCAGCAGTTACCCCAGCACAGATACGCAGTATTTT. Amino acids: CASSYPSTDTQYF.

This chain joins TRBV6-1 and TRBJ1-5; unclear D gene. Trimming left V 2 bases short and J 5 bases short, with 10 bases between. The CDR3 length is 14 residues. The germline V gene has CDR1 MNHNS and CDR2 SASEGT. CDR3 nucleotides: TGTGCCAGCAGTGAAAAGGTTTCCTATCAGCCCCAGCATTTT. The encoded protein is CASSEKVSYQPQHF.

This clonotype appeared many times. The rearrangement links TRBV20-1 to TRBJ2-7, with 9 bases fitting TRBD2. The CDR3 sequence is 14 residues long. The V segment lost 3 bases and the J segment 4 bases; nucleotides outside the gene matches: 7. CDR1 DFQATT and CDR2 SNEGSKA come from the germline V gene (reference sequence). Here the CDR3 DNA reads TGCAGTGCTAGTGGTAGCGGGGGATTATACGAGCAGTACTTC. Its translation is CSASGSGGLYEQYF.

This clonotype was observed many times. The junction departs from germline at one end; a sequencing error may be responsible. This chain uses TRBV29-1 with TRBJ1-3, with 7 positions matching TRBD1. The CDR3 has 11 amino acids. The germline gives CDR1 SQVTM, CDR2 ANQGSEA. CDR3 nucleotide sequence: TGTTCAGGACAGGTTGGAAACACCATATATTTT. This gives the protein CSGQVGNTIYF.

This clonotype showed up many times. This chain connects TRBV19 to TRBJ2-7; 7 positions agree with TRBD2. From germline, CDR1 is LNHDA and CDR2 SQIVND (reference sequence). This CDR3 has 15 residues. Losses at the gene ends were 3 bases for V and 2 bases for J; bases not matched to a gene: 7. CDR3 DNA sequence: TGTGCCAGTAGTATTGTTTTGGCGGGAGCCTACGAGCAGTACTTC. Translation gives CASSIVLAGAYEQYF.

In its sample, this clonotype was seen many times. V is TRBV6-5 and J is TRBJ1-1, with a weak D call TRBD1 (5 bases). This CDR3 has 15 residues. Germline CDR1 and CDR2: MNHEY and SVGAGI. Trimming shortened V by 2 bases and J by 0 bases, and 10 bases separated the two germline ends. CDR3 sequence: CASSYGGGMNTEAFF. The DNA for the CDR3 is TGTGCCAGCAGTTACGGTGGGGGAATGAACACTGAAGCTTTCTTT.

This clonotype was counted ten times or more. The chain employs TRBV29-1 and TRBJ2-5; D might be TRBD2 (5 bases). This CDR3 spans 15 amino acids. With 1 base removed from V and 1 base from J, the gap between germline ends came to 13 bases. Germline V gene lookup returns CDR1 SQVTM and CDR2 ANQGSEA. The CDR3 DNA reads as TGCAGCGTTGAAGGGTCGGGGAGCGGCCAAGAGACCCAGTACTTC. Amino acids: CSVEGSGSGQETQYF.

DNA for the CDR3: TGTGCCAGCAGCTTAGTAGGTACCGGGGGAGAGTCCTACGAGCAGTACTTC. Its protein product is CASSLVGTGGESYEQYF. V is TRBV7-8 and J is TRBJ2-7; weak D call: TRBD2 (6 bases). Trimming cost V 1 base and J 1 base, with 17 bases left between them. The germline V gene has CDR1 SGHVS and CDR2 FQNEAQ. The CDR3 spans 17 residues.

V is TRBV19 and J is TRBJ1-2; TRBD1 matches at 9 bases. CDR1 is LNHDA and CDR2 is SQIVND in the germline V gene (reference sequence). CDR3 size: 13 residues. V dropped 8 bases and J dropped 7; count of bases not matched to a gene: 8. The CDR3 loop reads CASSDRGSGGYTF. The CDR3 DNA sequence: TGTGCCAGTTCCGACAGGGGGAGCGGTGGCTACACCTTC.

This clonotype was detected ten times or more. The V call is TRBV6-5, the J call TRBJ1-1, with a tentative D call TRBD1 (6 bases). Germline values: CDR1 MNHEY, CDR2 SVGAGI. There are 14 residues in the CDR3. V was cut by 10 bases and J by 0 bases, with 15 bases left in between. CDR3 in amino acids: CATPTGSMNTEAFF. CDR3 DNA: TGTGCCACCCCCACAGGGAGCATGAACACTGAAGCTTTCTTT.

Only a few counts were recorded for this clonotype. The rearrangement links TRBV12-3 or TRBV12-4 to TRBJ2-7; perhaps TRBD2 as D (6 bases). CDR3 size: 13 residues. V was trimmed by 4 bases and J by 3 bases, leaving 10 bases between them. CDR3 in DNA: TGTGCCAGCAGTTGGACTATGAGCTACGAGCAGTACTTC. This sequence encodes CASSWTMSYEQYF.

The chain is built from TRBV6-5 and TRBJ2-5; D tentatively fits TRBD1 or TRBD2 (5 bases each). This CDR3 is built from 15 residues. V shed 0 bases and J shed 2 bases, with 10 bases lying between them. Germline V gene data show CDR1 as MNHEY and CDR2 as SVGAGI. CDR3 nucleotide sequence: TGTGCCAGCAGTTACTCGGGACCGGGACAAGAGACCCAGTACTTC. Its protein product is CASSYSGPGQETQYF.

This clonotype was seen ten or more times. The rearrangement links TRBV19 to TRBJ1-5; tentative D call: TRBD1 (5 bases). CDR3 length equals 15 residues. CDR1 is LNHDA and CDR2 is SQIVND in the germline V gene (reference sequence). Deletions cut 3 bases from V and 5 bases from J, with 14 bases between. The CDR3 DNA reads as TGTGCCAGTAGTATTAACGGCAGGGTTGATCAGCCCCAGCATTTT. This gives the protein CASSINGRVDQPQHF.

The table lists this clonotype with many counts. The J gene is TRBJ2-7, the V gene TRBV24-1, with D possibly TRBD2 on 5 matching bases. The V and J ends lost 5 bases and 2 bases respectively, with 12 bases between them. The germline V gene encodes CDR1 KGHDR and CDR2 SFDVKD. This CDR3 has 14 residues. The CDR3 loop is CATSAQERAYEQYF. For the CDR3, the DNA is TGTGCCACCAGTGCCCAAGAGAGGGCCTACGAGCAGTACTTC.

This clonotype was seen a handful of times. Given a much more abundant clone one base away, this may be a read error. This rearrangement joins TRBV11-2 to TRBJ1-1; weak D call: TRBD1 (5 bases). Per the germline V gene, CDR1 is SGHAT and CDR2 is FQNNGV. The CDR3 loop spans 15 amino acids. The CDR3, as DNA: TGTGCCAGCTGCTTAGGAGGGAGGGGGAACACTGAAGCTTTCTTT. It specifies CASCLGGRGNTEAFF.

The DNA for the CDR3 is TGTGCCAGCAGCCCCGGACAGGAGGTGCGGACCCTCCACTTT. Residues: CASSPGQEVRTLHF. V and J are TRBV6-2 or TRBV6-3 and TRBJ1-6; 7 bases are a match to TRBD1. CDR1 is MNHEY, CDR2 SVGEGT, per germline. Germline trimming cut 6 bases from V and 14 bases from J; bases unmatched to any gene: 13. The CDR3 contains 14 residues.

This clonotype was observed many times. The chain has TRBV4-1 and TRBJ2-5; maybe TRBD2 (5 bases). Germline CDR1 reads MGHRA; CDR2 reads YSYEKL. The CDR3 has 16 amino acids. Trimming took 1 base from V and 0 from J, leaving 12 bases between them. CDR3 bases: TGCGCCAGCAGCCAAGGGTCAGGACTGAACCAAGAGACCCAGTACTTC. Protein sequence: CASSQGSGLNQETQYF.